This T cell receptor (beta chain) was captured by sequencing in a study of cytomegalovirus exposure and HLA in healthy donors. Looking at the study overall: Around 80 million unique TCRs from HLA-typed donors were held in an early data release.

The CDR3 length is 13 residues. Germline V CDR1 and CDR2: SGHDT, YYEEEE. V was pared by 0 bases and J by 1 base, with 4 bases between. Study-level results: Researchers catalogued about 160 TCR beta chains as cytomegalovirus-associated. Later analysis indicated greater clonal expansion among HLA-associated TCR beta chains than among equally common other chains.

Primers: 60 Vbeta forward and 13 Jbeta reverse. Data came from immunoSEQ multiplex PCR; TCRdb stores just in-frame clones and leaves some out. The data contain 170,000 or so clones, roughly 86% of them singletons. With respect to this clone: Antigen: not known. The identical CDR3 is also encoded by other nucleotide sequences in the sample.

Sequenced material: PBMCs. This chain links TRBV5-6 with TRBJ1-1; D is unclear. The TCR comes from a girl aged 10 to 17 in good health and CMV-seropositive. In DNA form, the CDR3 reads TGTGCCAGCAGCTTGGGCGGGAACACTGAAGCTTTCTTT. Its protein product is CASSLGGNTEAFF. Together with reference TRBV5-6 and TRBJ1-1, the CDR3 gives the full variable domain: DAGVTQSPTHLIKTRGQQVTLRCSPKSGHDTVSWYQQALGQGPQFIFQYYEEEERQRGNFPDRFSGHQFPNYSSELNVNALLLGDSALYLCASSLGGNTEAFFGQGTRLTVV.